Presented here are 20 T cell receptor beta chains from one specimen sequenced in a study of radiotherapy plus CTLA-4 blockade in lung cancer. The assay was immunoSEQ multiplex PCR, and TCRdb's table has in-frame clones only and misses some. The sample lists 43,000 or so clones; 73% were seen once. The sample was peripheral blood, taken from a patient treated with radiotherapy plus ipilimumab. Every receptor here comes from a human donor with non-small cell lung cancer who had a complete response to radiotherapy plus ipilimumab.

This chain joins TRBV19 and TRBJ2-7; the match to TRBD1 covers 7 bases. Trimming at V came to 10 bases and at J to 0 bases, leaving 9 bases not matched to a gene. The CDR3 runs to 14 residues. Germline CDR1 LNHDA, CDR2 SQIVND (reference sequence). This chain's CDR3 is CATKDRSSSYEQYF. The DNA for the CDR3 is TGTGCCACCAAGGACAGGTCCAGCTCCTACGAGCAGTACTTC.

DNA for the CDR3: TGTGCCAGCAGCCAAGATTGGGACAGGCCTTATTACGAGCAGTACTTC. Its protein is CASSQDWDRPYYEQYF. V is TRBV14 and J is TRBJ2-7, with 8 bases that match TRBD1. CDR3 length equals 16 residues. In germline, CDR1 is SGHDN, CDR2 FVKESK. J lost 4 bases, V lost 0 bases, and 8 bases had no gene match.

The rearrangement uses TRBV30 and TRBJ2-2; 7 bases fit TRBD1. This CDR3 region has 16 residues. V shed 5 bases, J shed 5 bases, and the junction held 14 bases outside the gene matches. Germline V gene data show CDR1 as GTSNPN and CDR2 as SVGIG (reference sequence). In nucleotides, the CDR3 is TGTGCCTGGGCCGCCTGGGGGACAGTCAAAACCGGGGAGCTGTTTTTT. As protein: CAWAAWGTVKTGELFF.

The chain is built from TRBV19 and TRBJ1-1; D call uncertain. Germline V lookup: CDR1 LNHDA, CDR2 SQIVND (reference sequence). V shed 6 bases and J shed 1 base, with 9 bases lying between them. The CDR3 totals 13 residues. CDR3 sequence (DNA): TGTGCCAGTAGCACTCGGTGGAACACTGAAGCTTTCTTT. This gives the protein CASSTRWNTEAFF.

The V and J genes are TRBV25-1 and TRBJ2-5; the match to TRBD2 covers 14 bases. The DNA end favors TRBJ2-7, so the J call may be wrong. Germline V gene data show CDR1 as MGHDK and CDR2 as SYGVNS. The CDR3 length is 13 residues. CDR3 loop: CASRLAGGIEQYF. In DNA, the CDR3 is TGTGCCAGCCGACTAGCGGGAGGGATCGAGCAGTACTTC.

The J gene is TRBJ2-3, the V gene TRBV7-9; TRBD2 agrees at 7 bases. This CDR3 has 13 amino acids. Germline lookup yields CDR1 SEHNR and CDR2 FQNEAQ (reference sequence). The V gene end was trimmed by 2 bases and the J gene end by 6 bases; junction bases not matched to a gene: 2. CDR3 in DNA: TGTGCCAGCAGCTTATGGGGGGGGGATACGCAGTATTTT. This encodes CASSLWGGDTQYF.

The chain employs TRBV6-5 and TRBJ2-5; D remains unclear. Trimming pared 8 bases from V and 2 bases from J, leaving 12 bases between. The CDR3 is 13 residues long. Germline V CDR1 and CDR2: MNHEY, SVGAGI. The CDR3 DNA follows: TGTGCCAGCCGAATCCCAGGACAAGAGACCCAGTACTTC. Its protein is CASRIPGQETQYF.

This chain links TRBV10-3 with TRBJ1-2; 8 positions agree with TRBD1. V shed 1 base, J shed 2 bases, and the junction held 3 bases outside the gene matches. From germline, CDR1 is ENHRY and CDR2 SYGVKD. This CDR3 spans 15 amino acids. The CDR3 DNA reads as TGTGCCATCAGTGAGTTAGGGACAGGAAACTATGGCTACACCTTC. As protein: CAISELGTGNYGYTF.

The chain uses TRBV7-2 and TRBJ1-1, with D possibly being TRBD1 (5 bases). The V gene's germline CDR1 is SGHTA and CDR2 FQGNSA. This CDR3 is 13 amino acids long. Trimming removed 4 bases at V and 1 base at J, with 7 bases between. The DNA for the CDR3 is TGTGCCAGCAGCTCGCAGGGGAACACTGAAGCTTTCTTT. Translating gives CASSSQGNTEAFF. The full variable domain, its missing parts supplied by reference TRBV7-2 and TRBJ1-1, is GAGVSQSPSNKVTEKGKDVELRCDPISGHTALYWYRQSLGQGLEFLIYFQGNSAPDKSGLPSDRFSAERTGGSVSTLTIQRTQQEDSAVYLCASSSQGNTEAFFGQGTRLTVV.

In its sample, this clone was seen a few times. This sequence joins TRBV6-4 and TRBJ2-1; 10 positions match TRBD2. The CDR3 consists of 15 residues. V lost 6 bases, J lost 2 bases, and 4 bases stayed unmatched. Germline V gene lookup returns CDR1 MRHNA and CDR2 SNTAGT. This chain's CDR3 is CASSLTSGAYNEQFF. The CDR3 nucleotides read TGTGCCAGCAGCCTAACTAGCGGGGCCTACAATGAGCAGTTCTTC.

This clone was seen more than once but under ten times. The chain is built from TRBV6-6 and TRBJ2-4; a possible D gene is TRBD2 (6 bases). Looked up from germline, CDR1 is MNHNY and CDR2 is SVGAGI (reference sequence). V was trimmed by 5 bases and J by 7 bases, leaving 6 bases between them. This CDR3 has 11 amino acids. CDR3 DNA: TGTGCCAGCAGTGGAGGGAACATTCAGTACTTC. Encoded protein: CASSGGNIQYF.

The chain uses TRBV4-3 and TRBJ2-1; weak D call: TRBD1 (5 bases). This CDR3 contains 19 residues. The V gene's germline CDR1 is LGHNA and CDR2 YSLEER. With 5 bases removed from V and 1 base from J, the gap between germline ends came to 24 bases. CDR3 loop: CASSVGIQGRSYSYNEQFF. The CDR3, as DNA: TGCGCCAGCAGCGTAGGCATTCAGGGTAGGTCATATTCCTACAATGAGCAGTTCTTC.

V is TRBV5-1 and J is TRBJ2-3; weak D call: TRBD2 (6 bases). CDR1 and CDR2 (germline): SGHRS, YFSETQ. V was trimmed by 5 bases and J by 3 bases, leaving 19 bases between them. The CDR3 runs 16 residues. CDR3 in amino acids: CASREGPERATDTQYF. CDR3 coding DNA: TGCGCCAGCAGGGAAGGCCCGGAGCGGGCGACAGATACGCAGTATTTT.

As DNA, the CDR3 is TGTGCCAGCAGTTTAAGTGGGACAGGGGATAATCAGCCCCAGCATTTT. This codes for CASSLSGTGDNQPQHF. The chain joins TRBV27 to TRBJ1-5, with 10 bases lining up with TRBD1. The germline V gene encodes CDR1 MNHEY and CDR2 SMNVEV (reference sequence). J was trimmed by 4 bases and V by 2 bases; bases with no gene match: 5. This CDR3 comprises 16 residues.

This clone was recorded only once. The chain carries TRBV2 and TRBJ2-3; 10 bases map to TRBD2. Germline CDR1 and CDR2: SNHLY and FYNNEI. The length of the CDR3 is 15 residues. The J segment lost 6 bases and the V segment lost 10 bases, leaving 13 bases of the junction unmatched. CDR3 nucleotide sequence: TGTGCCACCACCTCACTCGAGCGGGGGGGGGATACGCAGTATTTT. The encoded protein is CATTSLERGGDTQYF.

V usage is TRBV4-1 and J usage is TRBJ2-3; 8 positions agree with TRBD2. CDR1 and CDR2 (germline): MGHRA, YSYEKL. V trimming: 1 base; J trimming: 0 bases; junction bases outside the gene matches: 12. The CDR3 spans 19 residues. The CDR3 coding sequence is TGCGCCAGCAGCCAAGTCCCACTCGGACTAGCTGGGAGCACAGATACGCAGTATTTT. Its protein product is CASSQVPLGLAGSTDTQYF.

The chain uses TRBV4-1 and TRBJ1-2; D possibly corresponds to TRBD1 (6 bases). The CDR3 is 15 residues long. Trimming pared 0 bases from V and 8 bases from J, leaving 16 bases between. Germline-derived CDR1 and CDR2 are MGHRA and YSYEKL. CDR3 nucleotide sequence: TGCGCCAGCAGCCAAGAGGGGGGGCGAGTCGGGGGCTACACCTTC. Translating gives CASSQEGGRVGGYTF.

The CDR3 coding sequence is TGTGCCAGTAGTGGGTGGACAGGGCTATCCGGGGAGCTGTTTTTT. It specifies CASSGWTGLSGELFF. V gene TRBV19 combines with J gene TRBJ2-2; 8 nucleotides align to TRBD1. Unmatched junction bases numbered 8, after V lost 5 bases and J lost 6 bases. The germline CDR1 and CDR2 sequences are LNHDA and SQIVND (reference sequence). The CDR3 runs 15 residues.

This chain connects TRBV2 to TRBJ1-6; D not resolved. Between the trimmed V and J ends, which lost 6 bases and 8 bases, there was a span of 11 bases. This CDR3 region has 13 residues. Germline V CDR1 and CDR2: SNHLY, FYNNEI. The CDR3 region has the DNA TGTGCCAGCAGGGTCCCCGGAGATTCACCCCTCCACTTT. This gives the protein CASRVPGDSPLHF.

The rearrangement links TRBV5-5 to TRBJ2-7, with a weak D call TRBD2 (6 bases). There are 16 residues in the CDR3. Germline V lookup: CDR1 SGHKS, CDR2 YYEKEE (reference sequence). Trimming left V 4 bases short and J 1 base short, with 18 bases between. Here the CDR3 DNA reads TGTGCCAGCAGCCCGAGGGGACTGAGTTTATCCTACGAGCAGTACTTC. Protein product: CASSPRGLSLSYEQYF.